This T cell receptor beta chain was obtained from a study of blood T cell repertoires in COVID-19. Study in general: Sample material is recorded as cDNA or gDNA derived from T cells, B-cell-depleted T cells, or PBMCs.

Per the germline V gene, CDR1 is LGHNA and CDR2 is YNFKEQ. The J segment lost 7 bases and the V segment lost 1 base, leaving 4 bases of the junction unmatched. The CDR3 is 14 amino acids. Clones were read by immunoSEQ multiplex PCR, and TCRdb kept only the in-frame ones, dropping some. Of some 130,000 clones in the sample, about 76% are singletons; the top ten hold more than 15%. The receptor was derived from an elderly man with acute or convalescent COVID-19. The sequencing sample was made of peripheral blood. The genes are TRBV4-2 and TRBJ2-5, with 9 nucleotides matching TRBD2. CDR3 residues: CASSQGGGGGTQYF. Written as DNA, the CDR3 is TGTGCCAGCAGCCAAGGTGGCGGGGGGGGGACCCAGTACTTC.